A selection of T cell receptor beta chains follows, all from one sample in a study of shared clonotypes between healthy human individuals. Profiling relied on immunoSEQ multiplex PCR, and the TCRdb table lists in-frame clones only, not all of them. In the table there are about 1.5 million clones, approximately 98% of which are singletons. The sequenced sample was naive CD4+ T cells sorted from blood. These receptors were obtained from a man younger than 40 in good health. Both conserved end residues are part of each CDR3. D genes are given only for firm matches. Size is stated for part of the rows, as once, few or many counts, or as a class when the clone is expanded.

j_call v_call d_call clone_size cdr3_aa cdr3_nt
TRBJ2-7 TRBV6-5 TRBD2 . CASTTSGSYEQYF TGTGCCAGCACTACTAGCGGGTCCTACGAGCAGTACTTC
TRBJ1-1 TRBV2 . . CASKMQPGNTEAFF TGTGCCAGCAAAATGCAACCGGGGAACACTGAAGCTTTCTTT
TRBJ2-1 TRBV5-1 TRBD2 . CASSLPGLGPNEQFF TGCGCCAGCAGCTTACCGGGACTAGGACCCAATGAGCAGTTCTTC
TRBJ2-1 TRBV5-1 TRBD2 . CASSPEGLEGNEQFF TGCGCCAGCAGCCCCGAGGGACTAGAGGGCAATGAGCAGTTCTTC
TRBJ1-1 TRBV5-6 . once CASSLEVQRGEAFF TGTGCCAGCAGCTTGGAAGTACAGAGGGGTGAAGCTTTCTTT
TRBJ2-7 TRBV4-3 TRBD1 . CASSQAPGTGSNEQYF TGCGCCAGCAGCCAGGCTCCCGGGACAGGGTCCAACGAGCAGTACTTC
TRBJ1-1 TRBV5-1 TRBD1 . CASSLDDRGLTEAFF TGCGCCAGCAGCTTGGACGACAGGGGGCTTACTGAAGCTTTCTTT
TRBJ2-4 TRBV6-1 . . CASSEISRVGSKNIQYF TGTGCCAGCAGTGAAATCAGCCGGGTTGGGTCAAAAAACATTCAGTACTTC
TRBJ2-2 TRBV7-9 TRBD2 . CASRPTSGSGPGELFF TGTGCCAGCAGACCAACTAGCGGGAGCGGGCCCGGGGAGCTGTTTTTT
TRBJ2-5 TRBV18 TRBD2 . CASSPKTSGSMETQYF TGTGCCAGCTCTCCTAAGACTAGCGGGAGTATGGAGACCCAGTACTTC
TRBJ2-7 TRBV15 TRBD1 . CATSSGDRVYEQYF TGTGCCACCAGCAGTGGGGACAGGGTATACGAGCAGTACTTC
TRBJ1-2 TRBV11-2 . . CASSSYTKPNYGYTF TGTGCCAGCAGCTCCTACACGAAACCGAACTATGGCTACACCTTC
TRBJ1-5 TRBV18 . once CASSPKTGSNQPQHF TGTGCCAGCTCACCAAAAACAGGGTCCAATCAGCCCCAGCATTTT
TRBJ1-2 TRBV9 . . CASSAGKAYNYGYTF TGTGCCAGCAGCGCGGGAAAAGCATATAACTATGGCTACACCTTC
TRBJ1-5 TRBV23-1 . . CASSQGNQPQHF TGCGCCAGCAGTCAAGGGAATCAGCCCCAGCATTTT
TRBJ2-7 TRBV6-5 . once CASRGGTYEQYF TGTGCCTCTAGGGGCGGAACCTACGAGCAGTACTTC
TRBJ1-1 TRBV18 . . CASSLYVGVNTEAFF TGTGCCAGCTCACTCTATGTAGGCGTGAACACTGAAGCTTTCTTT
TRBJ2-3 TRBV5-4 . . CASRQEAGAGTDTQYF TGTGCCAGCAGGCAAGAGGCGGGGGCTGGCACAGATACGCAGTATTTT
TRBJ2-6 TRBV21-1 . . CASTKWGSGANVLTF .
TRBJ2-2 TRBV2 . once CASSRDSGELFF TGTGCCAGCAGTCGAGATTCCGGGGAGCTGTTTTTT
TRBJ2-7 TRBV20-1 . . CSAPRTNEQYF TGCAGTGCCCCCAGGACCAACGAGCAGTACTTC
TRBJ1-1 TRBV9 . . CASSAGIREVTEAFF TGTGCCAGCAGCGCCGGAATCAGGGAGGTCACTGAAGCTTTCTTT
TRBJ2-3 TRBV6-5 . . CASSSTGSTDTQYF TGTGCCAGCAGTTCGACAGGTAGCACAGATACGCAGTATTTT
TRBJ2-1 TRBV7-7 . . CASSLREFSYNEQFF TGTGCCAGCAGCTTAAGGGAGTTCTCCTACAATGAGCAGTTCTTC
TRBJ2-3 TRBV19 TRBD2 . CASSHGGLAVTDTQYF TGTGCCAGTAGCCACGGTGGGCTAGCGGTCACAGATACGCAGTATTTT